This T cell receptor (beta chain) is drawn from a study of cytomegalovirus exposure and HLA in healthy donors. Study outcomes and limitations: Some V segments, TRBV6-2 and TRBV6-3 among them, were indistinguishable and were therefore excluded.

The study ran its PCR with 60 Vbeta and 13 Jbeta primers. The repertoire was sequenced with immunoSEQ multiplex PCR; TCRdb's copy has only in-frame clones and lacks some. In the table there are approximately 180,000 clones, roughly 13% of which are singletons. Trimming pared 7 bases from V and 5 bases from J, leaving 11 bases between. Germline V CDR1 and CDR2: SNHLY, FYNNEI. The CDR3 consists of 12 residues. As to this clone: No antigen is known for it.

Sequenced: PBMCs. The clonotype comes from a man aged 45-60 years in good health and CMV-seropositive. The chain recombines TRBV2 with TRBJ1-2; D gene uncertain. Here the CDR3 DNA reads TGTGCCAGCAAGAGTTCCTCTTATGGCTACACCTTC. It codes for CASKSSSYGYTF.